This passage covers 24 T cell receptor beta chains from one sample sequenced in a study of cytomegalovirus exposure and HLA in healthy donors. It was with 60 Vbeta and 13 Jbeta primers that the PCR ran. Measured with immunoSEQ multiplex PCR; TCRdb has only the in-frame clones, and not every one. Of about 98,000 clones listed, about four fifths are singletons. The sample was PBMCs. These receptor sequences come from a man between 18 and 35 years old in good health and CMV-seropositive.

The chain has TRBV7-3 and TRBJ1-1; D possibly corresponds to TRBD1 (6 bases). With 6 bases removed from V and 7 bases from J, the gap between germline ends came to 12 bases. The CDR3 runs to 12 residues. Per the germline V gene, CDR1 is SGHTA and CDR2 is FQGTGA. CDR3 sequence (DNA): TGTGCCAGCAGTCAGGGGTTGGGTGAAGCTTTCTTT. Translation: CASSQGLGEAFF.

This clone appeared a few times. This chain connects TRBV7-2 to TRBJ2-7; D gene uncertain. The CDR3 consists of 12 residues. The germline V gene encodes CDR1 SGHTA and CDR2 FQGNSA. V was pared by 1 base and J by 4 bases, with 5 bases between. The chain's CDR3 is CASSLVLYEQYF. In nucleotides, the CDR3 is TGTGCCAGCAGCTTAGTTCTTTACGAGCAGTACTTC.

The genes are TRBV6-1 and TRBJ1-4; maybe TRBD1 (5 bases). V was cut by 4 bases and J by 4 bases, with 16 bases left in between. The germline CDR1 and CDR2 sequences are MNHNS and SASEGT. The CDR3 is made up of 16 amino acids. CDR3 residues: CASSVKTGLNNEKLFF. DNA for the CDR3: TGTGCCAGCAGTGTCAAAACGGGACTGAATAATGAAAAACTGTTTTTT.

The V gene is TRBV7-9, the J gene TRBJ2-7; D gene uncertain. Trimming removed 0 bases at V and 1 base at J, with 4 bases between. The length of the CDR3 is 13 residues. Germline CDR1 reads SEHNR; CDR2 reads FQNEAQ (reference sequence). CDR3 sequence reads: CASSLAHSYEQYF. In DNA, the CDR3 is TGTGCCAGCAGCTTAGCCCATTCCTACGAGCAGTACTTC.

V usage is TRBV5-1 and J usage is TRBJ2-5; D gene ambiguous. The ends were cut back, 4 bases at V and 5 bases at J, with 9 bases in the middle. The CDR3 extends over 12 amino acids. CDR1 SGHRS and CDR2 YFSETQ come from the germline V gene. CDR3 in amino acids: CASSRGAETQYF. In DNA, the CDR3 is TGCGCCAGCAGCAGAGGAGCGGAGACCCAGTACTTC. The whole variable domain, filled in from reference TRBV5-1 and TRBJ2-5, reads KAGVTQTPRYLIKTRGQQVTLSCSPISGHRSVSWYQQTPGQGLQFLFEYFSETQRNKGNFPGRFSGRQFSNSRSEMNVSTLELGDSALYLCASSRGAETQYFGPGTRLLVL.

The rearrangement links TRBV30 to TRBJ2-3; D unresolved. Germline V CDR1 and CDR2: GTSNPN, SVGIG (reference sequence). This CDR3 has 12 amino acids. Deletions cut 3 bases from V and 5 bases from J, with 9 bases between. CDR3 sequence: CAWRTKIDTQYF. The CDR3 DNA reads TGTGCCTGGAGGACAAAGATAGATACGCAGTATTTT.

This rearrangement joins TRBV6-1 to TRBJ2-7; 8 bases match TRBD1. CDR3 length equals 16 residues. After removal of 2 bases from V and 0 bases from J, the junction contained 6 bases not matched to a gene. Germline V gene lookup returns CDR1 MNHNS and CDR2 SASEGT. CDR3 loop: CASSEFRTGLSYEQYF. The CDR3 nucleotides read TGTGCCAGCAGTGAATTCCGGACAGGGCTCTCCTACGAGCAGTACTTC.

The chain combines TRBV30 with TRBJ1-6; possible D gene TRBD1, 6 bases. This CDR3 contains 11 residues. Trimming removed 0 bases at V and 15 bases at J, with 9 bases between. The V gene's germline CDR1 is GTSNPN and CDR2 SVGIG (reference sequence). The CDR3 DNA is TGTGCCTGGAGTGTAGGGGGGGGCCTCCACTTT. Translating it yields CAWSVGGGLHF.

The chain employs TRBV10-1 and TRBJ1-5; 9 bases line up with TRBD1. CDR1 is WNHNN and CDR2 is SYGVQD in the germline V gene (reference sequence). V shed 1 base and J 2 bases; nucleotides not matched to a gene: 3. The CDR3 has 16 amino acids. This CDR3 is CASSEWDRDGNQPQHF. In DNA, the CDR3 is TGCGCCAGCAGTGAGTGGGACAGGGACGGCAATCAGCCCCAGCATTTT.

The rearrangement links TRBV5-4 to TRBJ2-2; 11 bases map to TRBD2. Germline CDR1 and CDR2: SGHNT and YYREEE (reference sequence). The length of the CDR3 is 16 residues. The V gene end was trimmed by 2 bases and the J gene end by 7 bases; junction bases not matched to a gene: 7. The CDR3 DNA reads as TGTGCCAGCAGCTTACTAGCGGGGGCCGCCGGCGGGGAGCTGTTTTTT. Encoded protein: CASSLLAGAAGGELFF.

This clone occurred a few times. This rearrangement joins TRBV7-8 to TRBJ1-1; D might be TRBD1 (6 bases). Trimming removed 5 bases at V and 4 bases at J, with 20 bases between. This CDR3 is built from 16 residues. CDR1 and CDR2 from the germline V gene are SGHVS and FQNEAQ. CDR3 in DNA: TGTGCCAGCAGCGGACCCCGACAGGTGACGGCCACTGAAGCTTTCTTT. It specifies CASSGPRQVTATEAFF.

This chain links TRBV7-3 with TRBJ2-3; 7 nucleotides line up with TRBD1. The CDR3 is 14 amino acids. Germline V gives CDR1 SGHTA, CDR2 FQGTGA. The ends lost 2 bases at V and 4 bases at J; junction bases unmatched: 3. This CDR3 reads CASSLDRAADTQYF. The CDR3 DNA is TGTGCCAGCAGCTTAGACAGGGCGGCAGATACGCAGTATTTT.

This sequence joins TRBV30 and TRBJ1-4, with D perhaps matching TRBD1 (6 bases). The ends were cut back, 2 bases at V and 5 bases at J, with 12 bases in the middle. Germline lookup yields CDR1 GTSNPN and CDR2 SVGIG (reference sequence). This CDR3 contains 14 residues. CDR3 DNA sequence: TGTGCCTGGAGTAGGGGGATTATAAATGAAAAACTGTTTTTT. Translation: CAWSRGIINEKLFF.

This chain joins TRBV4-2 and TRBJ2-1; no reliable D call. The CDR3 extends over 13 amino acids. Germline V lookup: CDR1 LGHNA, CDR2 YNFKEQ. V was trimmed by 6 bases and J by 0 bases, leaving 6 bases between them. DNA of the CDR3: TGTGCCAGCAGTGAGAGCTCCTACAATGAGCAGTTCTTC. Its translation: CASSESSYNEQFF.

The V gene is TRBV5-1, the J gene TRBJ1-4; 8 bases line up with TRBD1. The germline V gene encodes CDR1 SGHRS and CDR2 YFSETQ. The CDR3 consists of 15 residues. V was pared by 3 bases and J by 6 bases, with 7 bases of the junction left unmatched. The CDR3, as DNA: TGCGCCAGCAGCTCCCCGGGACAGGCGGATGAAAAACTGTTTTTT. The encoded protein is CASSSPGQADEKLFF.

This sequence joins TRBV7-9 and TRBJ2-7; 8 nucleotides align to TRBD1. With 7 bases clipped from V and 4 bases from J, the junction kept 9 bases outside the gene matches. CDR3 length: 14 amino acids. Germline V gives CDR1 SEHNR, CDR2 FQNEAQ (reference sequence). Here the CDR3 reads CASTPDRDPYEQYF. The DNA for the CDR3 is TGTGCCAGCACCCCGGACAGGGATCCATACGAGCAGTACTTC.

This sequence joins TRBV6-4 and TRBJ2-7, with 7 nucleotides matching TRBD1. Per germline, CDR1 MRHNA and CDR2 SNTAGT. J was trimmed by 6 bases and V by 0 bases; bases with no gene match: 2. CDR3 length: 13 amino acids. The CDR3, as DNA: TGTGCCAGCAGTGACTCGGCAGGGGGCGAGCAGTACTTC. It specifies CASSDSAGGEQYF.

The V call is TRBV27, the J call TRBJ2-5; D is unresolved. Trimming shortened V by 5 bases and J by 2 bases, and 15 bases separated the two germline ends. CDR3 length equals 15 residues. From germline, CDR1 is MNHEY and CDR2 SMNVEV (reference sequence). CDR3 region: CASSPWAREQETQYF. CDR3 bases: TGTGCCAGCAGTCCCTGGGCCCGCGAGCAAGAGACCCAGTACTTC.

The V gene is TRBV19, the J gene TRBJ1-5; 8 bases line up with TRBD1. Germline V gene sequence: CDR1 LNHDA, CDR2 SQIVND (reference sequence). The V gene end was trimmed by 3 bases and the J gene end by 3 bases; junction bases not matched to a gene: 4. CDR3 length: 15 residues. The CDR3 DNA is TGTGCCAGTAGTATCCAGGGGGCGCTCAATCAGCCCCAGCATTTT. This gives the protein CASSIQGALNQPQHF. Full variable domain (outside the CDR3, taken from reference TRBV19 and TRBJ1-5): DGGITQSPKYLFRKEGQNVTLSCEQNLNHDAMYWYRQDPGQGLRLIYYSQIVNDFQKGDIAEGYSVSREKKESFPLTVTSAQKNPTAFYLCASSIQGALNQPQHFGDGTRLSIL.

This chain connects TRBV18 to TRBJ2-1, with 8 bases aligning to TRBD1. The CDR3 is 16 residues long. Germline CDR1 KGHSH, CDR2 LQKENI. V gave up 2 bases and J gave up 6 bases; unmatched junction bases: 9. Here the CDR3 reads CASSPRLAGQGNEQFF. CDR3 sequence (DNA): TGTGCCAGCTCACCAAGGCTAGCAGGACAGGGCAATGAGCAGTTCTTC.

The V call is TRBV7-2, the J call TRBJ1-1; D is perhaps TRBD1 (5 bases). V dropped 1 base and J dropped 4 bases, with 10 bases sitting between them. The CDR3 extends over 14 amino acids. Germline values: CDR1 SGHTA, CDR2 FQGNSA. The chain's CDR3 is CASSLGREVTEAFF. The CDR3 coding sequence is TGTGCCAGCAGCTTAGGCAGGGAGGTCACTGAAGCTTTCTTT.

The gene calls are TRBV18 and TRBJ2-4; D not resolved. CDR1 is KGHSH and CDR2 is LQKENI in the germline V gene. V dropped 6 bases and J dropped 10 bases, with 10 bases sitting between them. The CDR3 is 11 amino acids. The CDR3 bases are TGTGCCAGCTCTCCAGGAGAGATTCAGTACTTC. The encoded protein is CASSPGEIQYF.

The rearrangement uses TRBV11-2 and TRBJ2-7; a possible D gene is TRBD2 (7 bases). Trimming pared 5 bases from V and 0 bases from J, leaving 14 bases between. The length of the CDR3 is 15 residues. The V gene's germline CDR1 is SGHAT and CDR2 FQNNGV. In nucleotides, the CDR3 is TGTGCCAGCAGCCCCGGGGGGCTTAACTCCTACGAGCAGTACTTC. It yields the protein CASSPGGLNSYEQYF.

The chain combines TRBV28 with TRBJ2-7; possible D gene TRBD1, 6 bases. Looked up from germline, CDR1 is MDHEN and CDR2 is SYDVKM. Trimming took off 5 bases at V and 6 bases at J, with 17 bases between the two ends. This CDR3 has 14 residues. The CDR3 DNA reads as TGTGCCAGCAGTCCGCCCGAACGGACAGCCGAGCAGTACTTC. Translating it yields CASSPPERTAEQYF.